Each of the 7 T cell receptor beta chains below was sequenced from the same sample in a study of identical twins. TCRdb re-analysed the 5' RACE reads in MiXCR, keeping a single row per CDR3 protein. The sample holds around 510,000 distinct CDR3 sequences; over 11% are singletons and the top ten take more than 0.8%. The same sample was also used in a study of yellow fever vaccine responses in identical twins.

The sequencing input was CD4+ T cells sorted from blood. The receptors were gathered from a young woman in good health.

This clonotype was counted a few times. This chain uses TRBV7-9 with TRBJ2-1, with TRBD2 matching 8 bases. The CDR3 has 15 residues. Trimming removed 1 base from V and 2 bases from J; junction bases left unmatched: 1. Germline V gene lookup returns CDR1 SEHNR and CDR2 FQNEAQ (reference sequence). The CDR3 reads CASSLEAGAYNEQFF. CDR3 sequence (DNA): TGTGCCAGCAGCTTAGAAGCGGGAGCCTACAATGAGCAGTTCTTC.

This clonotype was observed at least ten times. The CDR3 sequence: CASRSSFLGTSDTDTQYF. The CDR3 DNA is TGTGCCAGCAGGTCCTCCTTTCTCGGGACTAGCGATACAGATACGCAGTATTTT. The genes are TRBV28 and TRBJ2-3; 10 nucleotides agree with TRBD2. The CDR3 is 18 amino acids. The trim removed 6 bases at V and 3 bases at J, leaving 15 bases unmatched. Germline V gene data show CDR1 as MDHEN and CDR2 as SYDVKM.

The chain combines TRBV20-1 with TRBJ2-7; 8 bases are shared with TRBD1. The germline gives CDR1 DFQATT, CDR2 SNEGSKA (reference sequence). V trimming: 5 bases; J trimming: 2 bases; junction bases outside the gene matches: 5. The CDR3 is 13 amino acids. The CDR3: CSAPRGLAYEQYF. The CDR3, as DNA: TGCAGTGCTCCCAGGGGGCTCGCCTACGAGCAGTACTTC.

This chain connects TRBV7-8 to TRBJ1-1; D ambiguous. Germline V lookup: CDR1 SGHVS, CDR2 FQNEAQ. V lost 3 bases, J lost 1 base, and 9 bases lay in between. The CDR3 has 14 residues. As DNA, the CDR3 is TGTGCCAGCAGCTTTTCATGGCAGAACACTGAAGCTTTCTTT. This encodes CASSFSWQNTEAFF.

The table lists this clonotype with a few counts. The chain joins TRBV20-1 to TRBJ2-7, with TRBD1 matching over 9 bases. CDR3 length equals 15 residues. Per the germline V gene, CDR1 is DFQATT and CDR2 is SNEGSKA (reference sequence). After removal of 4 bases from V and 4 bases from J, the junction contained 11 bases not matched to a gene. The CDR3 spells CSAISPGQGTYEQYF. In DNA, the CDR3 is TGCAGTGCTATTTCTCCGGGACAGGGTACATACGAGCAGTACTTC.

This clonotype was picked up a small number of times. The chain couples TRBV6-2 or TRBV6-3 to TRBJ2-5; no reliable D call. Between the trimmed V and J ends, which lost 6 bases and 2 bases, there was a span of 19 bases. Germline values: CDR1 MNHEY, CDR2 SVGEGT. The CDR3 runs 16 residues. This chain's CDR3 is CASSLGLAANQETQYF. The CDR3 DNA reads as TGTGCCAGCAGCCTGGGTCTCGCTGCCAATCAAGAGACCCAGTACTTC.

This clonotype was picked up many times. This CDR3 reads CSAISGSADTQYF. CDR3 DNA sequence: TGCAGTGCCATCAGCGGGAGCGCAGATACGCAGTATTTT. The chain recombines TRBV20-1 with TRBJ2-3, with 8 bases matching TRBD2. CDR1 DFQATT and CDR2 SNEGSKA come from the germline V gene (reference sequence). V lost 6 bases, J lost 4 bases, and 6 bases stayed unmatched. This CDR3 region has 13 residues.